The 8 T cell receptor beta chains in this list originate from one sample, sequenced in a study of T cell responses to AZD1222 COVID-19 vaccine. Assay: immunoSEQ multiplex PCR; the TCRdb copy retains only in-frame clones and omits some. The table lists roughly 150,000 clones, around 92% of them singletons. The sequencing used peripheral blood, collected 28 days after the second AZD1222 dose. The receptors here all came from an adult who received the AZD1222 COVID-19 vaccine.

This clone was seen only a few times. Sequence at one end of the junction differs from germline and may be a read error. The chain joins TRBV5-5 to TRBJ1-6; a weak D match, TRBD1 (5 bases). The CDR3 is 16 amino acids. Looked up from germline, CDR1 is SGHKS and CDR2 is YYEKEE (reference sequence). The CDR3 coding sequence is TGTGCCAGCGGCTTGGGGGAATCATCGGGGAATTCACCCCTCCACTTT. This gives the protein CASGLGESSGNSPLHF.

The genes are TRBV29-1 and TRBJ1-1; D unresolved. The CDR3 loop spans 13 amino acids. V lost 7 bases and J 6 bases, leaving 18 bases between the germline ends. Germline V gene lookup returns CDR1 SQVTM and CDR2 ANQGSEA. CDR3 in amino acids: CSAGGPFGAEAFF. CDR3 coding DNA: TGCAGCGCCGGCGGTCCCTTTGGCGCTGAAGCTTTCTTT.

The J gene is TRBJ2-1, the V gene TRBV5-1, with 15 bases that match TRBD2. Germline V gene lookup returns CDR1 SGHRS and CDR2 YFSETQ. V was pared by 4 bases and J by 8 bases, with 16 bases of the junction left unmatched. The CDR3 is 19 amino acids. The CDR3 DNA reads TGCGCCAGCAGCGCTACCGGGACTAGCGGGAGGCGAGGGAGGGATGAGCAGTTCTTC. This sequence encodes CASSATGTSGRRGRDEQFF.

CDR3: CASSPGTYKGYGYTF. The CDR3 DNA sequence: TGTGCCAGCAGTCCCGGGACGTACAAAGGCTATGGCTACACCTTC. This rearrangement joins TRBV28 to TRBJ1-2; D possibly corresponds to TRBD1 (5 bases). Germline CDR1 reads MDHEN; CDR2 reads SYDVKM. The V end lost 5 bases, the J end lost 4 bases, and 17 bases lay between the germline ends. The CDR3 is made up of 15 amino acids.

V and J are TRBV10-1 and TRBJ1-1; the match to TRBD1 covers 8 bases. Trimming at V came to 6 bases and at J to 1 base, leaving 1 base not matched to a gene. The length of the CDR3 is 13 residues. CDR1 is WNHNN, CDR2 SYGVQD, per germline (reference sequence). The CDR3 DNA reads TGCGCCAGCAGGGACAGGGCGAACACTGAAGCTTTCTTT. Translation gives CASRDRANTEAFF.

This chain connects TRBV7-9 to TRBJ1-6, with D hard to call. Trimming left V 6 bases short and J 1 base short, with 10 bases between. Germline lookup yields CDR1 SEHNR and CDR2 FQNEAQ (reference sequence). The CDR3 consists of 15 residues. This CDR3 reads CASRALGSYNSPLHF. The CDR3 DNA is TGTGCCAGCAGGGCCCTGGGATCCTATAATTCACCCCTCCACTTT. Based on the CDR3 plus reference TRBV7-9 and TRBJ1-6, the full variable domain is DTGVSQNPRHKITKRGQNVTFRCDPISEHNRLYWYRQTLGQGPEFLTYFQNEAQLEKSRLLSDRFSAERPKGSFSTLEIQRTEQGDSAMYLCASRALGSYNSPLHFGNGTRLTVT.

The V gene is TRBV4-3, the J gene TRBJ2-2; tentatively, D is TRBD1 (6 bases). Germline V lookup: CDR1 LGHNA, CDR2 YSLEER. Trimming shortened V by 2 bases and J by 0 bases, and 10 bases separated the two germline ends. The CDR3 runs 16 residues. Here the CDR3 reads CASSQLGTSNTGELFF. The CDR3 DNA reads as TGCGCCAGCAGCCAACTAGGGACATCGAACACCGGGGAGCTGTTTTTT.

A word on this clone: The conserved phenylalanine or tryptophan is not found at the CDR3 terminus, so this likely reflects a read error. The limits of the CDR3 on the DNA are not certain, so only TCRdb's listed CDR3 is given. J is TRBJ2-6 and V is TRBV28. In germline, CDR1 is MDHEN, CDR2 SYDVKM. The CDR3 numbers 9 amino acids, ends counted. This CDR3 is CASSLGGPE.